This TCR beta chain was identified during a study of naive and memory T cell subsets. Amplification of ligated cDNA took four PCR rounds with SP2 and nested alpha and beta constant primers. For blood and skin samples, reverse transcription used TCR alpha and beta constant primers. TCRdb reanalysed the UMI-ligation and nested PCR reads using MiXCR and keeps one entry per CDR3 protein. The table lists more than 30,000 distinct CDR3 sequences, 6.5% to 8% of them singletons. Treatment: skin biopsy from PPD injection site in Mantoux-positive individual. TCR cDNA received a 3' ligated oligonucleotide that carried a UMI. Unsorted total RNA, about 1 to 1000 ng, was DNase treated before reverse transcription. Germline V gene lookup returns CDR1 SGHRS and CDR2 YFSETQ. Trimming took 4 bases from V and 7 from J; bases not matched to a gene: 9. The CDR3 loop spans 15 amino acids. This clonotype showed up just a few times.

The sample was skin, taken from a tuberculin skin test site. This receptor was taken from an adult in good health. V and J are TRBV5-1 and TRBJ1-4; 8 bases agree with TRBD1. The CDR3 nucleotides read TGCGCCAGCAGCCTACACAGGGGGAGTTTTGAAAAACTGTTTTTT. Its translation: CASSLHRGSFEKLFF.